The 6 T cell receptor beta chains reported below all come from one sample, sequenced in a study of T-cell memory formation after mild COVID-19. TCRdb used MiXCR to reprocess the 5' RACE reads, holding one entry per CDR3 protein. The table records about 440,000 distinct CDR3 sequences, 20% of them present only once. Sequencing used PBMCs or a T cell subset sorted from them (not recorded which). These receptors came from an adult woman who had mild COVID-19 (a few samples of this study predate the infection). Cell type and time point are not known.

This clonotype was found a few times. The V and J genes are TRBV7-8 and TRBJ2-5; D is uncertain. The CDR3 sequence is 12 residues long. Trimming pared 5 bases from V and 3 bases from J, leaving 7 bases between. Per germline, CDR1 SGHVS and CDR2 FQNEAQ. The CDR3 nucleotides are TGTGCCAGCAGCCTCGACAAAGAGACCCAGTACTTC. It translates to CASSLDKETQYF.

The gene calls are TRBV29-1 and TRBJ2-1; 8 bases match TRBD2. V was pared by 7 bases and J by 3 bases, with 5 bases of the junction left unmatched. CDR1 is SQVTM, CDR2 ANQGSEA, per germline. The CDR3 is 13 residues long. For the CDR3, the DNA is TGCAGCGCCCTCGGGGGGGACTACAATGAGCAGTTCTTC. Residues: CSALGGDYNEQFF.

This clonotype showed up many times. The chain carries TRBV20-1 and TRBJ2-2, with 11 positions matching TRBD2. The V and J ends lost 1 base and 3 bases, in that order; junction bases with no gene match: 7. Germline assignment: CDR1 DFQATT and CDR2 SNEGSKA (reference sequence). CDR3 length: 17 amino acids. The CDR3 DNA is TGCAGTGCTAGAGTAGCTAGCGGGAGGCCTGACACCGGGGAGCTGTTTTTT. Protein: CSARVASGRPDTGELFF.

This clonotype was counted only a few times. V gene TRBV12-3 or TRBV12-4 combines with J gene TRBJ2-1; 7 positions agree with TRBD1. This CDR3 is 15 amino acids long. The V segment lost 3 bases and the J segment 4 bases; nucleotides outside the gene matches: 6. Written as DNA, the CDR3 is TGTGCCAGCAGTTTCGACAGGGCGGTATACAATGAGCAGTTCTTC. Protein: CASSFDRAVYNEQFF.

This chain uses TRBV2 with TRBJ2-7, with TRBD1 matching 8 bases. The germline V gene encodes CDR1 SNHLY and CDR2 FYNNEI. The CDR3 is 15 amino acids. Trimming removed 5 bases from V and 6 bases from J; junction bases left unmatched: 12. The CDR3 sequence: CASSLATGATGEQYF. CDR3 coding DNA: TGTGCCAGCAGTTTAGCGACAGGGGCAACCGGCGAGCAGTACTTC.

The chain employs TRBV18 and TRBJ2-1; D gene unclear. Germline V gives CDR1 KGHSH, CDR2 LQKENI. V dropped 3 bases and J dropped 7 bases, with 16 bases sitting between them. The CDR3 sequence is 15 residues long. The CDR3, as DNA: TGTGCCAGCTCACCTGGCTACTTTCTCGGGAATGAGCAGTTCTTC. Protein product: CASSPGYFLGNEQFF. Complete variable domain (other parts from reference TRBV18 and TRBJ2-1): NAGVMQNPRHLVRRRGQEARLRCSPMKGHSHVYWYRQLPEEGLKFMVYLQKENIIDESGMPKERFSAEFPKEGPSILRIQQVVRGDSAAYFCASSPGYFLGNEQFFGPGTRLTVL.